The 16 T cell receptor beta chains in this list originate from one sample, sequenced in a study of molecular identifiers for immune sequencing clone quantification. Each CDR3 protein is one row after TCRdb ran MiXCR on the PCR reads. This repertoire shows about 640,000 distinct CDR3 sequences, 20% found once; its top ten account for roughly 0.83%. The sequencing input was naive CD8+ T cells from blood, with Jurkat cell RNA spiked in. Specified subset: FACS-sorted CD8+CD4-CCR7+CD45RA+ naive T cells. Every receptor here comes from a human donor in good health. Some libraries in this study had Jurkat cell RNA spiked in.

The sample holds many counts of this clonotype. V is TRBV7-6 and J is TRBJ2-2, with D perhaps TRBD2 (6 bases). V lost 5 bases, J lost 8 bases, and 18 bases lay in between. This CDR3 region has 15 residues. Germline V lookup: CDR1 SGHVS, CDR2 FNYEAQ. The CDR3 coding sequence is TGTGCCAGCAGCCACGTGAAGGAGGGTCTTGGGGAGCTGTTTTTT. Its translation: CASSHVKEGLGELFF. The entire variable domain, with the rest obtained from reference TRBV7-6 and TRBJ2-2, is as follows: GAGVSQSPRYKVTKRGQDVALRCDPISGHVSLYWYRQALGQGPEFLTYFNYEAQQDKSGLPNDRFSAERPEGSISTLTIQRTEQRDSAMYRCASSHVKEGLGELFFGEGSRLTVL.

This clonotype has at least ten counts. The V call is TRBV7-9, the J call TRBJ1-4; 9 bases align to TRBD1. CDR1 is SEHNR and CDR2 is FQNEAQ in the germline V gene (reference sequence). The length of the CDR3 is 17 residues. Unmatched junction bases numbered 10, after V lost 4 bases and J lost 4 bases. The CDR3 is CASSSQLQGAINEKLFF. The DNA of the CDR3 is TGTGCCAGCAGCTCCCAATTACAGGGGGCCATTAATGAAAAACTGTTTTTT.

This clonotype has just a few counts. The chain links TRBV20-1 to TRBJ1-1, with TRBD1 identical over 9 bases. In germline, CDR1 is DFQATT, CDR2 SNEGSKA (reference sequence). The V gene end was trimmed by 1 base and the J gene end by 8 bases; junction bases not matched to a gene: 11. There are 15 residues in the CDR3. Here the CDR3 DNA reads TGCAGTGCTAGAGGCTACAGGGGGCGAGTCCGCGAAGCTTTCTTT. It codes for CSARGYRGRVREAFF.

This clonotype was counted at least ten times. CDR3 sequence reads: CASSLAFSRPSAPATDTQYF. CDR3 in DNA: TGTGCCAGCAGCTTAGCGTTTTCCAGGCCTTCCGCCCCCGCCACAGATACGCAGTATTTT. This chain links TRBV7-8 with TRBJ2-3; D unclear. V gave up 0 bases and J gave up 2 bases, with 24 bases separating them. The CDR3 extends over 20 amino acids. The germline V gene encodes CDR1 SGHVS and CDR2 FQNEAQ.

This clonotype was observed at least ten times. The chain employs TRBV28 and TRBJ1-2; 9 bases align to TRBD1. Germline V lookup: CDR1 MDHEN, CDR2 SYDVKM. This CDR3 region has 15 residues. V trimming: 8 bases; J trimming: 3 bases; junction bases outside the gene matches: 10. CDR3 nucleotide sequence: TGTGCCAGCTCCGAACAGGGGGCGCTGGACTATGGCTACACCTTC. Translated: CASSEQGALDYGYTF.

The chain uses TRBV4-1 and TRBJ2-5; weak D call: TRBD2 (7 bases). The V gene's germline CDR1 is MGHRA and CDR2 YSYEKL. Trimming stripped 8 bases from V and 3 bases from J, with 22 bases between. The CDR3 is 16 amino acids. This CDR3 is CASRRPGGGPKETQYF. CDR3 nucleotide sequence: TGCGCCAGCCGGAGGCCGGGCGGGGGCCCGAAAGAGACCCAGTACTTC.

This clonotype was found many times. V usage is TRBV12-3 or TRBV12-4 and J usage is TRBJ1-1; tentative D call: TRBD1 (5 bases). This CDR3 spans 13 amino acids. Trimming removed 3 bases at V and 6 bases at J, with 11 bases between. The DNA for the CDR3 is TGTGCCAGCAGTTTCATAGGGGCCCCTGAAGCTTTCTTT. Protein: CASSFIGAPEAFF.

The chain uses TRBV4-1 and TRBJ2-3, with TRBD2 matching over 9 bases. The CDR3 is 15 residues long. After removal of 5 bases from V and 4 bases from J, the junction contained 7 bases not matched to a gene. CDR1 and CDR2 (germline): MGHRA, YSYEKL. In DNA form, the CDR3 reads TGCGCCAGCAGCTTAATTAGCGGGAGACCAGATACGCAGTATTTT. Translation gives CASSLISGRPDTQYF.

J is TRBJ2-3 and V is TRBV19, with no clear D. Germline CDR1 reads LNHDA; CDR2 reads SQIVND (reference sequence). The V gene lost 6 bases and the J gene lost 0 bases, with 13 bases spanning the gap. This CDR3 comprises 15 residues. This CDR3 is CASRESFTSTDTQYF. The CDR3 region has the DNA TGTGCCAGTAGGGAGAGTTTTACTAGCACAGATACGCAGTATTTT.

This clonotype was counted only a few times. This chain uses TRBV12-3 or TRBV12-4 with TRBJ2-1, with 12 positions matching TRBD1. After removal of 5 bases from V and 8 bases from J, the junction contained 10 bases not matched to a gene. This CDR3 comprises 16 residues. CDR3 sequence (DNA): TGTGCCAGCAGTCTCCCCGGGACAGGGGGCTTCGATGAGCAGTTCTTC. Residues: CASSLPGTGGFDEQFF.

This clonotype appeared a few times. CDR3 sequence reads: CATSRDLGTGTYEQYF. Written as DNA, the CDR3 is TGTGCCACCAGCAGAGATTTGGGGACAGGGACCTACGAGCAGTACTTC. The V gene is TRBV15, the J gene TRBJ2-7; 9 positions agree with TRBD1. The V gene's germline CDR1 is LNHNV and CDR2 YYDKDF (reference sequence). The V and J ends lost 0 bases and 2 bases, in that order; junction bases with no gene match: 5. The CDR3 runs to 16 residues.

This clonotype appeared many times. CDR3 in amino acids: CASSLAPTDTQYF. The DNA for the CDR3 is TGTGCCAGCAGTTTAGCCCCGACAGATACGCAGTATTTT. The chain has TRBV28 and TRBJ2-3; the D is unclear. Per germline, CDR1 MDHEN and CDR2 SYDVKM. V was cut by 2 bases and J by 3 bases, with 6 bases left in between. The CDR3 runs 13 residues.

This clonotype was counted ten times or more. This chain links TRBV6-2 or TRBV6-3 with TRBJ1-1, with TRBD1 matching 11 bases. With 2 bases clipped from V and 10 bases from J, the junction kept 9 bases outside the gene matches. Germline values: CDR1 MNHEY, CDR2 SVGEGT. The CDR3 runs 15 residues. The CDR3 DNA reads as TGTGCCAGCAGTTACGGAATTGGACAGGGGGCCGGAGCTTTCTTT. Translation gives CASSYGIGQGAGAFF.

To note about this clonotype: A much larger clone sits a single nucleotide away, making a read error possible. This chain connects TRBV5-1 to TRBJ1-1; D gene unclear. The germline V and J ends were trimmed by 0 bases and 4 bases, with 13 bases remaining between them. The CDR3 runs 15 residues. Germline-derived CDR1 and CDR2 are SGHRS and YFSETQ. The CDR3 DNA reads TGCGCCAGCAGCTTGGGGAAAGGAATGAGCACTGAAGCTTTCTTT. It encodes CASSLGKGMSTEAFF.

In its sample, this clonotype was seen a few times. The V gene is TRBV6-2 or TRBV6-3, the J gene TRBJ2-7, with TRBD1 identical over 7 bases. Germline CDR1 MNHEY, CDR2 SVGEGT. This CDR3 spans 19 amino acids. Trimming cost V 0 bases and J 1 base; bases outside gene matches: 15. The CDR3 nucleotides are TGTGCCAGCAGTTACTCAAACTTCCTGCCGGGACAGCGTTCCTACGAGCAGTACTTC. Translated: CASSYSNFLPGQRSYEQYF.

On this clonotype: A much larger clone differs from this one at a single base, so this may be a read error. This CDR3 fails to terminate in the conserved phenylalanine or tryptophan, so it likely reflects a read error. The V call is TRBV4-3, the J call TRBJ2-7; TRBD1 agrees at 8 bases. Trimming removed 0 bases from V and 4 bases from J; junction bases left unmatched: 5. This CDR3 region has 15 residues. The germline V gene has CDR1 LGHNA and CDR2 YSLEER. The CDR3: CASSQDRGHGYEQYC. CDR3 sequence (DNA): TGCGCCAGCAGCCAAGACAGGGGGCACGGTTACGAGCAGTACTGC.